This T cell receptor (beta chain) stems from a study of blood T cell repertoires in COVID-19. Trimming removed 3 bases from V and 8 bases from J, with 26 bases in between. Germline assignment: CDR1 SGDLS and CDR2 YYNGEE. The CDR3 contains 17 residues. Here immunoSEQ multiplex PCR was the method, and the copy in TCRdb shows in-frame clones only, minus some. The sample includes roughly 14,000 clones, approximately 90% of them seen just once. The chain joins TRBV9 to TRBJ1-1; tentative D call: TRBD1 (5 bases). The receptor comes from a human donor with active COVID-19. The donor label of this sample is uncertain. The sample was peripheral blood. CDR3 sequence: CASSANMYGGIEGEAFF. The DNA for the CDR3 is TGTGCCAGCAGCGCAAACATGTATGGGGGGATCGAAGGAGAAGCTTTCTTT. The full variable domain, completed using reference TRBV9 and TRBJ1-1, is DSGVTQTPKHLITATGQRVTLRCSPRSGDLSVYWYQQSLDQGLQFLIQYYNGEERAKGNILERFSAQQFPDLHSELNLSSLELGDSALYFCASSANMYGGIEGEAFFGQGTRLTVV.